This TCR beta chain was found in a study of identifying expanded T cells in peripheral blood (dated by TCRdb to between 2019 and 2020). For the study in its entirety: Four technical replicates, made by sequencing separate aliquots from the same pool of genomic DNA, were compared pairwise.

TCRbeta CDR3 regions were profiled with the immunoSEQ Assay using bias-controlled multiplex PCR amplification of genomic DNA. The study's own analysis went as follows. To quantify the absolute abundance of each unique TCRbeta CDR3 region, the sequences were collapsed and filtered. Two models were used to test differential abundance: a binomial model (Fisher-equivalent) and a beta-binomial model that adds time-dependent variance fitted from healthy donors. Any clone with fewer than 5 combined templates was excluded, and a clone was called differentially abundant if its Benjamini-Hochberg FDR was below 0.01. Beta-binomial variance was modeled as a function of total template count across the two samples using the form v = (b*log(k)+a)^2. This immuneACCESS table, as held by TCRdb, lists in-frame sequences with V and J called but not all clones. Of the missing ones, under half trace to an unresolved V gene in checked studies; the others have no known cause. The DNA gave D and trimming, while V, J and clone size come from that table. The table for this sample lists 120,000 or so clones; approximately 80% of them were counted only once. The top ten clones comprise 2.5% to 3.5% of the sample.

Points on this clone: The target of this receptor is not known. The sample holds no much larger clone one base away, and base qualities are not on file.

General conclusions and limits of the study: Approximately 1.2 differentially abundant clones were flagged by the binomial model between technical replicates, whereas about 17 and 20 were flagged over approximately two weeks and four weeks, respectively. For all healthy donors, the variance in clone template counts between roughly two-week samples rose significantly as total template count increased. The authors expected that biological variance in healthy repertoires might rise further over much longer intervals, such as months to years. Both the number of clones called differentially abundant and the false-positive rate were significantly reduced by the beta-binomial model across all healthy-donor time intervals.

No immune events, such as infections, were documented for the healthy donors during the collection period. Blood repertoires from healthy donors were used as a training cohort for calibrating time-dependent variance in a beta-binomial model of differential abundance of T-cell clones. The training cohort comprised about ten healthy donors, 3 female and 7 male. Donor ages ranged from roughly 25 to 65 years, with an average of approximately 43 years. Obtained from a commercial supplier, whole blood was collected from each healthy donor at three time points set approximately two weeks apart. Genomic DNA was extracted from unsorted whole blood for immunosequencing. The sample comprised blood. The TCR comes from a person aged 18-70 years in good health.

Read as DNA, the sequence is TGCGCCAGCAGCCTCCCCACCAATGAGCAGTTCTTC. It specifies CASSLPTNEQFF. In this chain, TRBV5-1 is recombined with TRBJ2-1; no D segment can be confidently identified. CDR1 and CDR2 are drawn from the germline V gene: SGHRS, YFSETQ. From cysteine to phenylalanine, the CDR3 is 12 amino acids long. Of all the DNA, just the CDR3 is kept, 36 bases in frame from base 1. Cut back by 4 bases and 6 bases, the V and J ends lie 8 bases apart.